A single sample gave rise to the 26 T cell receptor beta chains below, sequenced in a study of blood T cell repertoires in COVID-19. Some clones are missing from TCRdb's copy, which holds only in-frame ones; the method was immunoSEQ multiplex PCR. Among about 140,000 clones listed, less than 90% were seen once. Sequencing used PBMCs or T cells enriched from blood (not recorded which). The receptor set was obtained from a man aged 40-49 years with acute COVID-19.

This clone was counted only a few times. The CDR3 bases are TGTGCCAGCAGTGTTAATGCCTACAATGAGCAGTTCTTC. Translation gives CASSVNAYNEQFF. This sequence joins TRBV2 and TRBJ2-1; D not resolved. This CDR3 spans 13 amino acids. CDR1 is SNHLY and CDR2 is FYNNEI in the germline V gene. The V end was cut by 4 bases, the J end by 2 bases, with 6 bases between.

This rearrangement joins TRBV18 to TRBJ2-3; TRBD1 matches at 8 bases. This CDR3 region has 13 residues. The junction had 9 bases not matched to a gene; V was cut back by 2 bases and J by 14 bases. Per germline, CDR1 KGHSH and CDR2 LQKENI. CDR3 sequence reads: CASSPVDRAFSYF. The CDR3 DNA sequence: TGTGCCAGCTCACCAGTGGACAGGGCCTTTTCGTATTTT. Full variable domain (outside the CDR3, taken from reference TRBV18 and TRBJ2-3): NAGVMQNPRHLVRRRGQEARLRCSPMKGHSHVYWYRQLPEEGLKFMVYLQKENIIDESGMPKERFSAEFPKEGPSILRIQQVVRGDSAAYFCASSPVDRAFSYFGPGTRLTVL.

This rearrangement joins TRBV3-1 (or the pseudogene TRBV3-2) to TRBJ1-2; a possible D gene is TRBD1 (5 bases). This CDR3 is built from 17 residues. Germline values: CDR1 LGHDT, CDR2 YNNKEL (reference sequence). Trimming left V 4 bases short and J 1 base short, with 19 bases between. CDR3 sequence (DNA): TGTGCCAGCAGCCCCCGGAAGGGGCAATCATTTAACTATGGCTACACCTTC. It codes for CASSPRKGQSFNYGYTF.

The chain combines TRBV7-9 with TRBJ2-7, with 12 positions matching TRBD2. This CDR3 is 16 amino acids long. J lost 0 bases, V lost 1 base, and 1 base had no gene match. The germline gives CDR1 SEHNR, CDR2 FQNEAQ (reference sequence). The CDR3 sequence: CASSLGLAGASYEQYF. For the CDR3, the DNA is TGTGCCAGCAGCTTAGGACTAGCGGGGGCCTCCTACGAGCAGTACTTC.

V usage is TRBV11-3 and J usage is TRBJ2-5, with a weak D call TRBD1 (6 bases). The length of the CDR3 is 13 residues. V was pared by 3 bases and J by 5 bases, with 10 bases between. Germline CDR1 and CDR2: SGHNT and YENEEA. This CDR3 is CASSLGARETQYF. In DNA form, the CDR3 reads TGTGCCAGCAGCTTGGGGGCTAGGGAGACCCAGTACTTC.

The CDR3 sequence: CASSFRGRGFAEQYF. The CDR3 DNA reads as TGTGCCAGCAGTTTTCGAGGCAGGGGCTTCGCCGAGCAGTACTTC. V usage is TRBV28 and J usage is TRBJ2-7; D possibly corresponds to TRBD1 (6 bases). The CDR3 is made up of 15 amino acids. Trimming shortened V by 3 bases and J by 6 bases, and 18 bases separated the two germline ends. From germline, CDR1 is MDHEN and CDR2 SYDVKM.

J is TRBJ2-1 and V is TRBV11-3; possibly TRBD2 for D (6 bases). The CDR3 runs 13 residues. The V end was cut by 5 bases, the J end by 4 bases, with 9 bases between. Per the germline V gene, CDR1 is SGHNT and CDR2 is YENEEA. DNA of the CDR3: TGTGCCAGCAGCCGGGAGAGATACAATGAGCAGTTCTTC. It specifies CASSRERYNEQFF.

The genes are TRBV7-2 and TRBJ1-2; D gene unclear. V gave up 1 base and J gave up 1 base, with 7 bases separating them. The germline CDR1 and CDR2 sequences are SGHTA and FQGNSA. The CDR3 has 14 amino acids. CDR3 in DNA: TGTGCCAGCAGCTTAGTGGGGAGTAACTATGGCTACACCTTC. This sequence encodes CASSLVGSNYGYTF.

This clone was recorded a few times. V and J are TRBV5-6 and TRBJ2-5; tentative D call: TRBD1 (6 bases). CDR1 is SGHDT and CDR2 is YYEEEE in the germline V gene. The V end was cut by 4 bases, the J end by 2 bases, with 12 bases between. CDR3 length: 14 amino acids. CDR3 bases: TGTGCCAGCAGCGCAGCAGGGGAACAAGAGACCCAGTACTTC. It yields the protein CASSAAGEQETQYF.

The rearrangement uses TRBV6-5 and TRBJ1-1; 7 positions match TRBD1. CDR3 length: 15 residues. The ends lost 6 bases at V and 3 bases at J; junction bases unmatched: 10. CDR1 and CDR2 (germline): MNHEY, SVGAGI. DNA of the CDR3: TGTGCCAGCAGGCCCGACAGGGTGGTTGACACTGAAGCTTTCTTT. Protein product: CASRPDRVVDTEAFF.

This clone was seen just once. This chain uses TRBV6-5 with TRBJ1-5; D perhaps matches TRBD1 (6 bases). The CDR3 runs 15 residues. Trimming removed 2 bases from V and 3 bases from J, with 11 bases in between. Germline assignment: CDR1 MNHEY and CDR2 SVGAGI. The CDR3 nucleotides are TGTGCCAGCAGTTACCGCCGGGACATCAATCAGCCCCAGCATTTT. Protein sequence: CASSYRRDINQPQHF.

The rearrangement joins TRBV5-1 to TRBJ2-6; D is possibly TRBD1 (6 bases). Germline V gene sequence: CDR1 SGHRS, CDR2 YFSETQ. This CDR3 comprises 15 residues. The germline V and J ends were trimmed by 5 bases and 0 bases, with 9 bases remaining between them. This chain's CDR3 is CASRGDTSGANVLTF. The CDR3 DNA reads TGCGCCAGCAGGGGGGACACCTCTGGGGCCAACGTCCTGACTTTC.

The chain couples TRBV6-1 to TRBJ2-1; D possibly corresponds to TRBD1 (6 bases). Germline V gives CDR1 MNHNS, CDR2 SASEGT. The CDR3 has 14 amino acids. Trimming stripped 0 bases from V and 6 bases from J, with 9 bases between. CDR3 region: CASSEAGGSNEQFF. The CDR3 DNA is TGTGCCAGCAGTGAAGCAGGGGGAAGCAATGAGCAGTTCTTC.

The sample holds a few counts of this clone. J is TRBJ1-6 and V is TRBV7-2, with D possibly being TRBD1 (5 bases). The CDR3 spans 15 residues. The germline V gene has CDR1 SGHTA and CDR2 FQGNSA. Trimming pared 5 bases from V and 9 bases from J, leaving 17 bases between. This CDR3 reads CASSQAGLSSSPLHF. The CDR3 nucleotides are TGTGCCAGCAGCCAAGCAGGGCTCTCAAGTTCACCCCTCCACTTT.

The chain has TRBV5-1 and TRBJ2-3, with D possibly TRBD2 on 6 matching bases. The CDR3 spans 13 residues. Germline values: CDR1 SGHRS, CDR2 YFSETQ. V was cut by 5 bases and J by 3 bases, with 10 bases left in between. The CDR3 DNA follows: TGCGCCAGCAGGGTGGAGGGGACAGATACGCAGTATTTT. This encodes CASRVEGTDTQYF.

The gene calls are TRBV19 and TRBJ1-2, with 8 bases matching TRBD1. This CDR3 spans 13 amino acids. Germline V lookup: CDR1 LNHDA, CDR2 SQIVND (reference sequence). Trimming removed 3 bases from V and 8 bases from J; junction bases left unmatched: 5. The CDR3 sequence: CASSMTGAVGYTF. Written as DNA, the CDR3 is TGTGCCAGTAGTATGACAGGGGCGGTGGGCTACACCTTC. The full variable domain, in which reference TRBV19 and TRBJ1-2 provide the parts outside the CDR3, is DGGITQSPKYLFRKEGQNVTLSCEQNLNHDAMYWYRQDPGQGLRLIYYSQIVNDFQKGDIAEGYSVSREKKESFPLTVTSAQKNPTAFYLCASSMTGAVGYTFGSGTRLTVV.

V is TRBV11-3 and J is TRBJ2-1; TRBD2 aligns across 11 bases. This CDR3 has 19 residues. The ends lost 4 bases at V and 3 bases at J; junction bases unmatched: 14. Germline CDR1 SGHNT, CDR2 YENEEA. This chain's CDR3 is CASSSRQNPGTSGYNEQFF. DNA of the CDR3: TGTGCCAGCAGCTCCCGACAGAACCCCGGGACTAGCGGCTACAATGAGCAGTTCTTC.

This chain connects TRBV5-4 to TRBJ2-7, with 7 positions matching TRBD2. Trimming cost V 0 bases and J 0 bases; bases outside gene matches: 3. The germline gives CDR1 SGHNT, CDR2 YYREEE (reference sequence). The CDR3 has 15 amino acids. CDR3 in DNA: TGTGCCAGCAGCTTGGGGAAGCGGGGCTCCTACGAGCAGTACTTC. It specifies CASSLGKRGSYEQYF.

This clone was counted a few times. The chain is built from TRBV21-1 and TRBJ1-3; no DNA check was done on the table's D call, TRBD1. TRBV21-1 is tagged as a pseudogene. The CDR3 has 15 residues. CDR3 DNA sequence: TGTGCCAGCAGCAACCGGGACACCTGGAGAAACACCATATATTTT. Translating gives CASSNRDTWRNTIYF.

The count of this clone is one. CDR3 DNA sequence: TGTGCCAGCAGCTCCAATTACAATGAGCAGTTCTTC. Translating it yields CASSSNYNEQFF. The chain has TRBV5-6 and TRBJ2-1; no reliable D call. Trimming removed 3 bases at V and 4 bases at J, with 5 bases between. Germline lookup yields CDR1 SGHDT and CDR2 YYEEEE. The CDR3 runs 12 residues.

This chain links TRBV3-1 (or the pseudogene TRBV3-2) with TRBJ2-1; the match to TRBD1 covers 9 bases. With V trimmed by 2 bases and J by 6 bases, 5 bases remained unmatched. The germline V gene encodes CDR1 LGHDT and CDR2 YNNKEL (reference sequence). This CDR3 is built from 15 residues. DNA of the CDR3: TGTGCCAGCAGCCAATATATGGACAGGGGCAATGAGCAGTTCTTC. This sequence encodes CASSQYMDRGNEQFF.

This sequence joins TRBV6-5 and TRBJ1-5; D unclear. This CDR3 comprises 15 residues. Germline V gene lookup returns CDR1 MNHEY and CDR2 SVGAGI. V lost 0 bases and J lost 4, with 10 bases in between. The CDR3 here is CASSYSRDFNQPQHF. The CDR3 DNA reads as TGTGCCAGCAGTTACTCCAGAGACTTTAATCAGCCCCAGCATTTT.

This chain joins TRBV2 and TRBJ1-2, with 9 bases aligning to TRBD1. Germline V lookup: CDR1 SNHLY, CDR2 FYNNEI. The CDR3 loop spans 13 amino acids. J was trimmed by 6 bases and V by 5 bases; bases with no gene match: 4. As DNA, the CDR3 is TGTGCCAGCAGTACAGGGGGCGCAAATGGCTACACCTTC. Encoded protein: CASSTGGANGYTF.

This chain's CDR3 is CSVADRSDQPQHF. In DNA form, the CDR3 reads TGCAGCGTTGCGGACAGATCGGATCAGCCCCAGCATTTT. The chain couples TRBV29-1 to TRBJ1-5; possible D gene TRBD1, 6 bases. Trimming cost V 4 bases and J 5 bases, with 12 bases left between them. The CDR3 extends over 13 amino acids. Germline V gene lookup returns CDR1 SQVTM and CDR2 ANQGSEA.

The CDR3 sequence is CASSETSGGYTF. CDR3 coding DNA: TGTGCCAGCAGCGAAACAAGCGGTGGCTACACCTTC. The chain combines TRBV3-1 (or the pseudogene TRBV3-2) with TRBJ1-2; no firm D call. Per germline, CDR1 LGHDT and CDR2 YNNKEL (reference sequence). V was clipped by 5 bases and J by 7 bases, with 11 bases between them. The CDR3 length is 12 residues.

J is TRBJ1-1 and V is TRBV9; D gene ambiguous. The CDR3 runs 13 residues. Germline CDR1 is SGDLS and CDR2 is YYNGEE. The V end was cut by 0 bases, the J end by 1 base, with 4 bases between. Written as DNA, the CDR3 is TGTGCCAGCAGCGTAGCTAGGAACACTGAAGCTTTCTTT. Protein: CASSVARNTEAFF.